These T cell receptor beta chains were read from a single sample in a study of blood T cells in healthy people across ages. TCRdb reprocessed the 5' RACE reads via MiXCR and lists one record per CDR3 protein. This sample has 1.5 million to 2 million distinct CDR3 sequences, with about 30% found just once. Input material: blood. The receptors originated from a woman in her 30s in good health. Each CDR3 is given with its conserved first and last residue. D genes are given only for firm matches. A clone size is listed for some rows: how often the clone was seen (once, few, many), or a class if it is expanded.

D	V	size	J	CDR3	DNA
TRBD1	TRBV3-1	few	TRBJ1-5	CASSQSRGFQPQHF	TGTGCCAGCAGCCAGAGCAGGGGGTTTCAGCCCCAGCATTTT
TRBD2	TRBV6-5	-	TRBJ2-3	CASSYGPGTIGTLRDTQYF	TGTGCCAGTAGTTACGGACCTGGGACTATTGGGACCCTGAGAGATACGCAGTATTTT
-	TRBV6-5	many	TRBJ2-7	CASRKKAEQYF	TGTGCCAGCAGAAAAAAGGCCGAGCAGTACTTC
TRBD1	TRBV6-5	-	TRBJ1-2	CPSSRGQGEGYTF	TGTCCCAGCAGCCGCGGACAGGGTGAGGGCTACACCTTC
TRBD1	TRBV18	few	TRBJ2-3	CASSSQTGPKDTQYF	TGTGCCAGCTCTTCGCAGACAGGGCCCAAAGATACGCAGTATTTT
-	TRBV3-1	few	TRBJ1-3	CASSRGPPNTIYF	TGTGCCAGCAGTAGGGGACCGCCGAACACCATATATTTT
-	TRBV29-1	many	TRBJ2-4	CSVEDSALAKNIQYF	TGCAGCGTTGAAGACAGTGCGTTAGCCAAAAACATTCAGTACTTC
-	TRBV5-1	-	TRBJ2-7	CASSPGGHPSSYEQYF	TGCGCCAGCAGCCCAGGTGGACATCCGAGCTCCTACGAGCAGTACTTC
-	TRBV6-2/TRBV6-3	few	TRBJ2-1	CASSQRASYNEQFF	TGTGCCAGCAGCCAACGGGCGTCCTACAATGAGCAGTTCTTC
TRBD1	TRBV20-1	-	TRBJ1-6	CSAAGRGARGTYNSPLHF	TGCAGTGCTGCCGGGCGGGGAGCCAGGGGGACATATAATTCACCCCTCCACTTT
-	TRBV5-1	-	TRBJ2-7	CASSLVEGTPYEQYF	TGCGCCAGCAGCTTGGTGGAGGGAACCCCCTACGAGCAGTACTTC
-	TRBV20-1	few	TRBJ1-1	CSAITRYTEAFF	TGCAGTGCTATCACGCGGTACACTGAAGCTTTCTTT
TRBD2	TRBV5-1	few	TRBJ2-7	CASSFPRAGAYYEQYF	TGCGCCAGCAGCTTCCCACGAGCGGGGGCCTACTACGAGCAGTACTTC
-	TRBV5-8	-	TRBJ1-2	CASSLEGRGSPYGYTF	TGTGCCAGCAGCTTGGAGGGACGCGGATCGCCCTATGGCTACACCTTC
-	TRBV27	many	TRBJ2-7	CASSFPGALYEQYF	TGTGCCAGCAGTTTTCCCGGCGCCCTTTACGAGCAGTACTTC
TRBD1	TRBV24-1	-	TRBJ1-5	CATGRQGANQPQHF	TGTGCCACCGGGAGGCAGGGGGCGAACCAGCCCCAGCATTTT
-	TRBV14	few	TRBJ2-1	CASSQDGGISYNEQFF	TGTGCCAGCAGCCAAGATGGAGGGATCTCCTACAATGAGCAGTTCTTC
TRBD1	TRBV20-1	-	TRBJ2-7	CSAFDPRDRDEQYF	TGCAGTGCTTTTGACCCCCGGGACAGGGACGAGCAGTACTTC
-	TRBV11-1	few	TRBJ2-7	CASSLQSLVDYEQYF	TGTGCCAGCAGCTTACAGTCACTGGTAGACTACGAGCAGTACTTC
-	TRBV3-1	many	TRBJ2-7	CASSQRGPYEQYF	TGTGCCAGCAGCCAACGTGGTCCCTACGAGCAGTACTTC